This T cell receptor (beta chain) originates from a study of cytotoxic CD8 clonotypes in ibrutinib-treated CLL. Points from the study as a whole: Under treatment, the uncommon public clonotypes either contracted or remained stable.

A word on this clone: Its antigen is not identified.

Data came from immunoSEQ multiplex PCR; TCRdb stores just in-frame clones and leaves some out. This sample has 9,500 to 15,000 clones, with around two thirds found just once. This CDR3 comprises 13 residues. Germline CDR1 reads KGHSH; CDR2 reads LQKENI. With 8 bases clipped from V and 6 bases from J, the junction kept 5 bases outside the gene matches. This rearrangement joins TRBV18 to TRBJ1-5; TRBD1 matches 9 bases. The sequences come from PBMCs, collected before ibrutinib treatment. The sequence was obtained from a human donor with chronic lymphocytic leukemia. The CDR3 protein is CASDRGERQPQHF. In DNA, the CDR3 is TGTGCCAGCGACAGGGGGGAGCGTCAGCCCCAGCATTTT. Full variable domain (rest looked up from reference TRBV18 and TRBJ1-5): NAGVMQNPRHLVRRRGQEARLRCSPMKGHSHVYWYRQLPEEGLKFMVYLQKENIIDESGMPKERFSAEFPKEGPSILRIQQVVRGDSAAYFCASDRGERQPQHFGDGTRLSIL.